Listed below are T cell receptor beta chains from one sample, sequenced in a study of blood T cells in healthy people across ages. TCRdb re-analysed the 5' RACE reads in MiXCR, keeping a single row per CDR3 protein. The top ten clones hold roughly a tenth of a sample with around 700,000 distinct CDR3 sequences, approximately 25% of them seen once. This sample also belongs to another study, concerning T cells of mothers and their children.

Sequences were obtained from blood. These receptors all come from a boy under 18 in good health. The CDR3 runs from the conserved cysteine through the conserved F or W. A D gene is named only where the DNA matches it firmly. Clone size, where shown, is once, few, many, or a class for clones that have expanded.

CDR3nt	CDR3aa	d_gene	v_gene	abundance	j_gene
TGTGCCAGCAGCTTAGAGTCAATTGCGGGGGGCGGGTATTTAGAGACCCAGTACTTC	CASSLESIAGGGYLETQYF	TRBD2	TRBV7-2	.	TRBJ2-5
TGCAGTGCTGGGAACAGGGGAGACGGATACACCTTC	CSAGNRGDGYTF	TRBD1	TRBV20-1	.	TRBJ1-2
TGCAGCGTTGAATTTTACGGGGGCGTCAATGAGCAGTTCTTC	CSVEFYGGVNEQFF	.	TRBV29-1	.	TRBJ2-1
TGCAGTGCTGACCGTAGGACAGGGATCAATGAGCAGTTCTTC	CSADRRTGINEQFF	TRBD1	TRBV20-1	few	TRBJ2-1
TGTGCCAGCAGCTTAGCCGGGAGCATGGTATTCTTC	CASSLAGSMVFF	.	TRBV11-2	few	TRBJ2-5
TGTGCCAGCAGCCAAGCCAGCGGGGGATGCGAGCAGTACTTC	CASSQASGGCEQYF	TRBD2	TRBV3-1	few	TRBJ2-7
TGTGCCAGCAGGTCTCTCGGGACAGGGTCGATCGGCTACACCTTC	CASRSLGTGSIGYTF	TRBD1	TRBV11-2	few	TRBJ1-2
TGCGCCAGCAGCCAGGTCGACAGGGGGAACACTGAAGCTTTCTTT	CASSQVDRGNTEAFF	TRBD1	TRBV4-1	few	TRBJ1-1
TGTGCCAGCAGTTTACTAGGGACAGGGGCTTTCAATGAGCAGTTCTTC	CASSLLGTGAFNEQFF	TRBD1	TRBV12-3/TRBV12-4	.	TRBJ2-1
TGTGCCAGCAGCGGGACAGGGATGTACAATGAGCAGTTCTTC	CASSGTGMYNEQFF	TRBD1	TRBV27	.	TRBJ2-1
TGTGCCAGCAGCTCAGTCAGGGGAAACACCTACGAGCAGTACTTC	CASSSVRGNTYEQYF	.	TRBV13	.	TRBJ2-7
TGTGCCAGCAGTTACGGGGGACTAGCGGAACAAGAGACCCAGTACTTC	CASSYGGLAEQETQYF	TRBD2	TRBV6-2/TRBV6-3	few	TRBJ2-5
TGTGCCAGCAGCAAAGCGGCCAGGGGTCTTACCTACGAGCAGTACTTC	CASSKAARGLTYEQYF	.	TRBV21-1	.	TRBJ2-7
TGTGCCAGCAGTTGGACTAGCGGGGGTGACACGAACACCGGGGAGCTGTTTTTT	CASSWTSGGDTNTGELFF	TRBD2	TRBV6-5	few	TRBJ2-2
TGTGCCAGCAGCTTGGGAGGGCCTCACACAGATACGCAGTATTTT	CASSLGGPHTDTQYF	TRBD2	TRBV7-2	few	TRBJ2-3
TGCGCCAGCAGCTCCCCCAACGGACTAGCGGGTAACGAGCAGTACTTC	CASSSPNGLAGNEQYF	TRBD2	TRBV5-1	few	TRBJ2-7
TGTGCCAGCAGCCGTACCCACGGGACAGGGGTCTACAATGAGCAGTTCTTC	CASSRTHGTGVYNEQFF	TRBD1	TRBV6-2/TRBV6-3	.	TRBJ2-1
TGTGCCAGCAGGCTACCAGGGACAGGGGAAGAGACCCAGTACTTC	CASRLPGTGEETQYF	TRBD1	TRBV28	.	TRBJ2-5
TGTGCCAGCAGTGAAGGGTCTAGCGGACACAATGAGCAGTTCTTC	CASSEGSSGHNEQFF	TRBD2	TRBV6-1	.	TRBJ2-1
TGCGCCAGCAGCTTGGAGGGTTCGGGGACCGAAGAGACCCAGTACTTC	CASSLEGSGTEETQYF	.	TRBV5-1	.	TRBJ2-5
TGTGCCACCAATCGGGAGGCGGAACAAGAGACCCAGTACTTC	CATNREAEQETQYF	TRBD2	TRBV2	.	TRBJ2-5
TGTGCCAGCAGCAAAGGAGGACAGGGTTACAATGAGCAGTTCTTC	CASSKGGQGYNEQFF	TRBD1	TRBV7-2	.	TRBJ2-1
TGCGCCAGCAGCCAAGAGGAAAGGCGACAGGAGCAGTACTTC	CASSQEERRQEQYF	.	TRBV4-1	.	TRBJ2-7
TGTGCCACCAGTGATTTGGATAGGGGGGCCAACGTCCTGACTTTC	CATSDLDRGANVLTF	.	TRBV24-1	.	TRBJ2-6